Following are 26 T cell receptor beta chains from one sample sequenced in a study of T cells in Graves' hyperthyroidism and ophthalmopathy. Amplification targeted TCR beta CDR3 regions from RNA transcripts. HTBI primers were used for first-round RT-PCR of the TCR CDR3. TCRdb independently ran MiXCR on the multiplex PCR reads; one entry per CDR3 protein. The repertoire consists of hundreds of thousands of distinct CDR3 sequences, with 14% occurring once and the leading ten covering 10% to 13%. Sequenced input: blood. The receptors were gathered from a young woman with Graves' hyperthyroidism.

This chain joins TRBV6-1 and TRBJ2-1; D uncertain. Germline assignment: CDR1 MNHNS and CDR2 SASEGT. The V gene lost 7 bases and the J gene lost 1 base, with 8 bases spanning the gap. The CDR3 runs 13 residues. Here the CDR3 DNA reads TGTGCCAGCAAGCGAGGTTCCTACAATGAGCAGTTCTTC. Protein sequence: CASKRGSYNEQFF.

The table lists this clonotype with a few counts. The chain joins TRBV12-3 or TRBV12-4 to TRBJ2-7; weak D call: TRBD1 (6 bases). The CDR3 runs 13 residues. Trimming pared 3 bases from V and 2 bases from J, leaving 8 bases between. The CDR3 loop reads CASSFYRAYEQYF. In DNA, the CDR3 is TGTGCCAGCAGTTTTTACAGGGCCTACGAGCAGTACTTC.

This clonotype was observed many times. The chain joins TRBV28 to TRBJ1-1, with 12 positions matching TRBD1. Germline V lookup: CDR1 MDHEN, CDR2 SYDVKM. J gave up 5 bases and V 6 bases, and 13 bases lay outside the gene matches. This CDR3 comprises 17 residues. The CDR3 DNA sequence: TGTGCCAGCAGCCTTGGCGGGACAGGGGGCTTCCTGACTGAAGCTTTCTTT. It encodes CASSLGGTGGFLTEAFF. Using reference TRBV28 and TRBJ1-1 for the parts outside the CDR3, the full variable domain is DVKVTQSSRYLVKRTGEKVFLECVQDMDHENMFWYRQDPGLGLRLIYFSYDVKMKEKGDIPEGYSVSREKKERFSLILESASTNQTSMYLCASSLGGTGGFLTEAFFGQGTRLTVV.

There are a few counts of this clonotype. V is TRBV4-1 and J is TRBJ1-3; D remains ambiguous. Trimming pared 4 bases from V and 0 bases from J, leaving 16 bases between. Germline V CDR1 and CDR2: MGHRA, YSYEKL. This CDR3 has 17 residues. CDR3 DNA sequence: TGCGCCAGCAGCCTGACCAATACCCAAACCTCTGGAAACACCATATATTTT. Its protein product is CASSLTNTQTSGNTIYF.

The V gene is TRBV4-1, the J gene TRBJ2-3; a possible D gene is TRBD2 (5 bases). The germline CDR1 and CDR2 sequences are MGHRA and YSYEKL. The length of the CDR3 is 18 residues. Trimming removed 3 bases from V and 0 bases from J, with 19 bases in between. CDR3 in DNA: TGCGCCAGCAGCCACTTCAGACCCGGGCGGGCCAGCACAGATACGCAGTATTTT. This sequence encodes CASSHFRPGRASTDTQYF.

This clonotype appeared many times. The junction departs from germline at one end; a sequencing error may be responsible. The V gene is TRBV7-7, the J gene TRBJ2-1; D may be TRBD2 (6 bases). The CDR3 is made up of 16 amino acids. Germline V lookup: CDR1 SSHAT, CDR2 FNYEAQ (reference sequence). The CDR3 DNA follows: TGTGCTAGCAGCTTACGGGGGAGCCACGTGGGGAATGAGCAGTTCTTC. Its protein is CASSLRGSHVGNEQFF.

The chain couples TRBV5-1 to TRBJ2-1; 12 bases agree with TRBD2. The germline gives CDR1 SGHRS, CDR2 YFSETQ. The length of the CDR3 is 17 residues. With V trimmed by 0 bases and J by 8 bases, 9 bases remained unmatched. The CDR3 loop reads CASSLAPMTSGSHEQFF. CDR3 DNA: TGCGCCAGCAGCTTGGCCCCTATGACTAGCGGGAGTCATGAGCAGTTCTTC.

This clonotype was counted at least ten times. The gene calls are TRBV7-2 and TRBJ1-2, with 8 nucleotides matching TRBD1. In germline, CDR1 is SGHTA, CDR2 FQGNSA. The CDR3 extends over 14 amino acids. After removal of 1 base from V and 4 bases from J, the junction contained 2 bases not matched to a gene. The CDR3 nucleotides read TGTGCCAGCAGCTTAGGGACAGGGATCTATGGCTACACCTTC. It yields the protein CASSLGTGIYGYTF.

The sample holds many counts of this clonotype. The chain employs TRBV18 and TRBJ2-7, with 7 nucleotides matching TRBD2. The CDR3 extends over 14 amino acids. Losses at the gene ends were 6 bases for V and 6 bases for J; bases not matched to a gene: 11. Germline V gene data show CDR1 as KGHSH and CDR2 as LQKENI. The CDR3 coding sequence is TGTGCCAGCTCCACCCTAGGTGGGGAGGGCGAGCAGTACTTC. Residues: CASSTLGGEGEQYF.

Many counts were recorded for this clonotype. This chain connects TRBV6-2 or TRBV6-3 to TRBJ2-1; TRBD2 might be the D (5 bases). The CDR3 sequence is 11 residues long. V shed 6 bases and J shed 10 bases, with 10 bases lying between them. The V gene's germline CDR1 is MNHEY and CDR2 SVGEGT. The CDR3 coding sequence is TGTGCCAGCAGCCGGGGTTACGAGCAGTTCTTC. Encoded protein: CASSRGYEQFF.

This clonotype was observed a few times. The DNA of the CDR3 is TGTGCCAGTAACCTGCAGGTGGGAGGAAGCTACGAGCAGTACTTC. Translating it yields CASNLQVGGSYEQYF. The gene calls are TRBV19 and TRBJ2-7; D might be TRBD2 (6 bases). Deletions cut 7 bases from V and 3 bases from J, with 19 bases between. The CDR3 length is 15 residues. CDR1 LNHDA and CDR2 SQIVND come from the germline V gene (reference sequence).

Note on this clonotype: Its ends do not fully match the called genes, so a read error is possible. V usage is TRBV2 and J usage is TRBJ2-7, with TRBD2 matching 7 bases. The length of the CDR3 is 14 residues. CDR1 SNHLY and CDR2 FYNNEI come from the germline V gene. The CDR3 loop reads CASSAEKRDIEQCF. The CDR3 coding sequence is TGTGCCAGCAGTGCCGAAAAGCGGGATATCGAGCAGTGCTTC. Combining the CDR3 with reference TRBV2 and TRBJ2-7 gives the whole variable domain EPEVTQTPSHQVTQMGQEVILRCVPISNHLYFYWYRQILGQKVEFLVSFYNNEISEKSEIFDDQFSVERPDGSNFTLKIRSTKLEDSAMYFCASSAEKRDIEQCFGPGTRLTVT.

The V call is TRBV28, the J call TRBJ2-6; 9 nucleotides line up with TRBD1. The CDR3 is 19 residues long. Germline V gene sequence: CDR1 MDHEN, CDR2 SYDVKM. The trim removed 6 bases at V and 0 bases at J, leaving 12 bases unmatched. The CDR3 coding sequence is TGTGCCAGCAGCGCCGGGACAGGGCCCTTTCACTCTGGGGCCAACGTCCTGACTTTC. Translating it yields CASSAGTGPFHSGANVLTF. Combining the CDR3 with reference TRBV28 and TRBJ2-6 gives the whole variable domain DVKVTQSSRYLVKRTGEKVFLECVQDMDHENMFWYRQDPGLGLRLIYFSYDVKMKEKGDIPEGYSVSREKKERFSLILESASTNQTSMYLCASSAGTGPFHSGANVLTFGAGSRLTVL.

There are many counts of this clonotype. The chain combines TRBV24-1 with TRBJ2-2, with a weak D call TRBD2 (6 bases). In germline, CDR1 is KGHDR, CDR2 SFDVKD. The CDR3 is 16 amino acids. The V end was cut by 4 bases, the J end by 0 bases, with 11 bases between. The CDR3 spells CATSDPRRANTGELFF. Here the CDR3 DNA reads TGTGCCACCAGTGACCCGAGGAGGGCGAACACCGGGGAGCTGTTTTTT.

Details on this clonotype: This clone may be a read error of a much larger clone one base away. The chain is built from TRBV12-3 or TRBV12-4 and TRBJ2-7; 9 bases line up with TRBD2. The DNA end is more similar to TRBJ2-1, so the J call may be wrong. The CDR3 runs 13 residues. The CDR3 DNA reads TGTGCCAGCACCCCGGGACTAGCCTACGAGCAGTTCTTC. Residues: CASTPGLAYEQFF.

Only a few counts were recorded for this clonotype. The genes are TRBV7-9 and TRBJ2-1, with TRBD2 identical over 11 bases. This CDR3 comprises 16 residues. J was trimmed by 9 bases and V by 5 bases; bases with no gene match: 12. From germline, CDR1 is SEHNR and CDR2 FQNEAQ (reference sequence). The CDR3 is CASSPTSGRSLGEQFF. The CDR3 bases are TGTGCCAGCAGCCCCACTAGCGGGAGATCGTTAGGTGAGCAGTTCTTC.

The CDR3 nucleotides read TGTGCCAGCAGCTTTACCAGCGGGAGTGTGAACACCGGGGAGCTGTTTTTT. Translating it yields CASSFTSGSVNTGELFF. The chain joins TRBV7-9 to TRBJ2-2; 8 bases match TRBD2. V lost 3 bases and J lost 1; bases outside the gene matches: 7. The CDR3 runs to 17 residues. Germline V gives CDR1 SEHNR, CDR2 FQNEAQ (reference sequence).

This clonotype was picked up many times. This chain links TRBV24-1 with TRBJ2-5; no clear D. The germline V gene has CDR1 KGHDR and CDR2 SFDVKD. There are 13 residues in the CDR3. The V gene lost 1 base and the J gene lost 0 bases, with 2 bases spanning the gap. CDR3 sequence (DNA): TGTGCCACCAGTGATTTACACCAAGAGACCCAGTACTTC. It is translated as CATSDLHQETQYF.

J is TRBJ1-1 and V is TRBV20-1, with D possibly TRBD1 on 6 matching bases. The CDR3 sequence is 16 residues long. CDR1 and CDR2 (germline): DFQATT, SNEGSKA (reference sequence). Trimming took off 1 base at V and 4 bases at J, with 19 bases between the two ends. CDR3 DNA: TGCAGTGCTAGAGCTTTTATTACAGGGTCTCGCACTGAAGCTTTCTTT. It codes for CSARAFITGSRTEAFF.

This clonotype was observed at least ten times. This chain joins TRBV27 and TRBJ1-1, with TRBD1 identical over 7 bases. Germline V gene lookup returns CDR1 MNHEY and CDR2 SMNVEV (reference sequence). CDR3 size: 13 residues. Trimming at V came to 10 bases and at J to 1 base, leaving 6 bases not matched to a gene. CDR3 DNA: TGTGCCACCCCGGGACAGCCGAACACTGAAGCTTTCTTT. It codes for CATPGQPNTEAFF.

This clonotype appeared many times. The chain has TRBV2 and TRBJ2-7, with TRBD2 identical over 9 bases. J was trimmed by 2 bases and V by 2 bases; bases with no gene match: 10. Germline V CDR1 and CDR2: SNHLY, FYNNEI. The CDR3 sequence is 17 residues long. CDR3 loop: CASSEPKSGRYTYEQYF. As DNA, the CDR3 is TGTGCCAGCAGTGAACCCAAGAGCGGGAGGTATACCTACGAGCAGTACTTC.

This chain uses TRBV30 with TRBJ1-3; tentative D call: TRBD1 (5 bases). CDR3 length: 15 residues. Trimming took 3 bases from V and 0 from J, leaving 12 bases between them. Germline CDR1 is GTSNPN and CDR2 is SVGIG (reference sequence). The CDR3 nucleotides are TGTGCCTGGAGCCCCCGACAGAGCTCTGGAAACACCATATATTTT. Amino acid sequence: CAWSPRQSSGNTIYF.

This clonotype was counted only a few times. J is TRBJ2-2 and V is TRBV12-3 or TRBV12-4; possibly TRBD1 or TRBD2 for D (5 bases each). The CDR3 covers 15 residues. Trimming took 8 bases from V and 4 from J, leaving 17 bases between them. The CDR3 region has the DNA TGTGCCAGCGGGGACCCGCGGAGAGGCACCGGGGAGCTGTTTTTT. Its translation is CASGDPRRGTGELFF.

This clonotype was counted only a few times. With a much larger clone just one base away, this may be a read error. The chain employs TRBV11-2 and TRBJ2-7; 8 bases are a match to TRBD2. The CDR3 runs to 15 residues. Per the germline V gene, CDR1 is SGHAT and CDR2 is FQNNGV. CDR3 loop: CASSRGLAGTYERYF. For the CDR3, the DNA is TGTGCCAGCAGCCGTGGATTAGCGGGGACCTACGAGCGGTACTTC. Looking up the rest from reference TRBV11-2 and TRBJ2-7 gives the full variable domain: EAGVAQSPRYKIIEKRQSVAFWCNPISGHATLYWYQQILGQGPKLLIQFQNNGVVDDSQLPKDRFSAERLKGVDSTLKIQPAKLEDSAVYLCASSRGLAGTYERYFGPGTRLTVT.

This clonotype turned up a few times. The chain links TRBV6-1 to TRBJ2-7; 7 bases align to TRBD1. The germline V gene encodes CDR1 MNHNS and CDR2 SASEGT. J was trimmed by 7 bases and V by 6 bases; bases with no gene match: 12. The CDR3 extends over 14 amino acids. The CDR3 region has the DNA TGTGCCAGCAGCTCCGGGACAGATGTACGGGAGCAGTACTTC. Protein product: CASSSGTDVREQYF.

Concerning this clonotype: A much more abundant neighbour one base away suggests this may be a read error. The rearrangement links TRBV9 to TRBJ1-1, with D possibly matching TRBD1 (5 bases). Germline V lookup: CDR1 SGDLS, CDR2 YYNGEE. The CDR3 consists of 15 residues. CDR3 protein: CASSVLQGGNAEAFF. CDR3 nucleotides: TGTGCCAGCAGCGTATTGCAGGGCGGGAACGCTGAAGCTTTCTTT.